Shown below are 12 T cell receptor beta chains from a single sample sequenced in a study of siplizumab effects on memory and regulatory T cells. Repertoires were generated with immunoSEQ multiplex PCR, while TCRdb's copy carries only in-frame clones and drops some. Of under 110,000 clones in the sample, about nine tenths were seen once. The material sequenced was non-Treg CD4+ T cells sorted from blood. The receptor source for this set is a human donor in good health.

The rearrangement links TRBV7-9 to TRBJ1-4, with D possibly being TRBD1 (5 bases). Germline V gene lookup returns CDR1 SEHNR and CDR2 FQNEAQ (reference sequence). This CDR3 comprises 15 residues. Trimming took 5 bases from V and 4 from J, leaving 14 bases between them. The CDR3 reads CASSPDSTYNEKLFF. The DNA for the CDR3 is TGTGCCAGCAGCCCTGACAGCACTTATAATGAAAAACTGTTTTTT.

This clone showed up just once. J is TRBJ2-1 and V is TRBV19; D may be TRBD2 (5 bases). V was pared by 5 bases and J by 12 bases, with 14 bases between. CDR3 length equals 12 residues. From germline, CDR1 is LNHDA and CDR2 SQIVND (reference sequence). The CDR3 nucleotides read TGTGCCAGTAGTCTAGCCCAAGGCGGGCAGTTCTTC. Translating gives CASSLAQGGQFF.

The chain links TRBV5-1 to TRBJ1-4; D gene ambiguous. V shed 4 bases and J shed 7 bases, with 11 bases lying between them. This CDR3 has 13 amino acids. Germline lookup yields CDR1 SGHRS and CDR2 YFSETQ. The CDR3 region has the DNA TGCGCCAGCAGCAGAGGGTCTGGTGAAAAACTGTTTTTT. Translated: CASSRGSGEKLFF.

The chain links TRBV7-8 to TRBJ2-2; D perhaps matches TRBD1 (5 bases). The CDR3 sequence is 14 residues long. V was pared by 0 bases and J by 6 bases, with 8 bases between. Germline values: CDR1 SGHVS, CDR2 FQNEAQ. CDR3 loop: CASSLAGPAGELFF. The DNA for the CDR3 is TGTGCCAGCAGCTTAGCGGGGCCCGCCGGGGAGCTGTTTTTT.

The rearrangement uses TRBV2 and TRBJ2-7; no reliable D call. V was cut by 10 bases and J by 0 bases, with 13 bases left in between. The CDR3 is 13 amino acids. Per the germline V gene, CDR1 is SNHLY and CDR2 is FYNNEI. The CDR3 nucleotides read TGTGCCAACCGACAACCGAGCTCCTACGAGCAGTACTTC. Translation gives CANRQPSSYEQYF.

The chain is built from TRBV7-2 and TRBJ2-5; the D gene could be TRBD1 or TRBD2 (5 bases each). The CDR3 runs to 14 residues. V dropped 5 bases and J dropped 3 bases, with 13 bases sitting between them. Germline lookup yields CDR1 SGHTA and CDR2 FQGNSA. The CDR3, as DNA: TGTGCCAGCAGCCCAGGGAGATGGGAAGAGACCCAGTACTTC. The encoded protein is CASSPGRWEETQYF.

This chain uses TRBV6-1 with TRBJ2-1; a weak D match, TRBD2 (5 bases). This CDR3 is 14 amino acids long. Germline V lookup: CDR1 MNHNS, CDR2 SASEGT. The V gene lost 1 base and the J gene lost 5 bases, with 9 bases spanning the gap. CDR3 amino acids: CASSEVPGNNEQFF. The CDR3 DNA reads TGTGCCAGCAGTGAAGTACCCGGGAACAATGAGCAGTTCTTC.

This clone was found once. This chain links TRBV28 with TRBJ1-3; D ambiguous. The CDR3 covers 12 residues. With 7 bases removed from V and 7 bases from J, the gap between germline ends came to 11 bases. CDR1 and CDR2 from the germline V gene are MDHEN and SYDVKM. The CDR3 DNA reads TGTGCCAGCAACACCCCCGGCAACACCATATATTTT. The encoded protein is CASNTPGNTIYF.

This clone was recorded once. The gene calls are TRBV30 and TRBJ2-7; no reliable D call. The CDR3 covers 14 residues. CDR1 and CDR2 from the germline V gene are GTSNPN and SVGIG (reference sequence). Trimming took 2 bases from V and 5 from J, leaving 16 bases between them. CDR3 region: CAWSLYPERHEQYF. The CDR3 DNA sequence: TGTGCCTGGAGTCTTTACCCCGAGCGACACGAGCAGTACTTC.

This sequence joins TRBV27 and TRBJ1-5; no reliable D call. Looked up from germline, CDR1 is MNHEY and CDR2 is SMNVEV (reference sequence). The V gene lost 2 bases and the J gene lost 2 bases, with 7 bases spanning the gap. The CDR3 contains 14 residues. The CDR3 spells CASSLAGRNQPQHF. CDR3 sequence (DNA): TGTGCCAGCAGTTTAGCCGGGCGCAATCAGCCCCAGCATTTT.

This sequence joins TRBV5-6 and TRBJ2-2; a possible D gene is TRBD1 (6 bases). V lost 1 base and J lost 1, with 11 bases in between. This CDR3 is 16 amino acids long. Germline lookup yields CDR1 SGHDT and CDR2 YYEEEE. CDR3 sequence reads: CASSLPQGGNTGELFF. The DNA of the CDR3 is TGTGCCAGCAGCTTGCCACAGGGCGGGAACACCGGGGAGCTGTTTTTT.

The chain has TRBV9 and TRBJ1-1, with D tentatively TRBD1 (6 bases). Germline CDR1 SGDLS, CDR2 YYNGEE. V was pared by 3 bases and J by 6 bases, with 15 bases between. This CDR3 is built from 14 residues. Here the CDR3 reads CASSDADSWAEAFF. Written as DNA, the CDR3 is TGTGCCAGCAGCGACGCGGACAGCTGGGCTGAAGCTTTCTTT.